The rows below give T cell receptor beta chains drawn from one sample of a study of cytomegalovirus exposure and HLA in healthy donors. Generated by immunoSEQ multiplex PCR, the TCRdb table keeps only in-frame clones and is missing some. Here the sample spans around 60,000 clones, roughly 77% being singletons. Sample: PBMCs. These receptors all stem from a middle-aged woman in good health and CMV-seropositive. The CDR3 runs from the conserved cysteine through the conserved F or W. The D gene is left open where the match is weak. Where a row states a size, it is once, few, many or the class of an expanded clone; other rows omit it.

D	V	J	size	DNA	CDR3
.	TRBV7-7	TRBJ2-7	.	TGTGCCTCCGGGGTCCCCGGGGGAGAGCAGTACTTC	CASGVPGGEQYF
TRBD2	TRBV15	TRBJ2-7	.	TGTGCCACCAGCATCCTAGCGGGGTCCTACGAGCAGTACTTC	CATSILAGSYEQYF
TRBD1	TRBV9	TRBJ2-2	.	TGTGCCAGCAGCACCACGACAGGGTATGACGGGGAGCTGTTTTTT	CASSTTTGYDGELFF
TRBD1	TRBV28	TRBJ1-5	.	TGTGCCGCCCGGGCAGGGGGCAGGAGGGCATATAGCAATCAGCCCCAGCATTTT	CAARAGGRRAYSNQPQHF
TRBD1	TRBV29-1	TRBJ1-3	.	TGCAGCGCGACAGGGCCAAATCAAGGAAACACCATATATTTT	CSATGPNQGNTIYF
.	TRBV30	TRBJ1-1	.	TGTGCCTGGAACCACCCCAGGGGTGAAGCTTTCTTT	CAWNHPRGEAFF
TRBD1	TRBV7-6	TRBJ1-1	.	TGTGCCAGCAGCTCACAAGGGGGCTGGAACACTGAAGCTTTCTTT	CASSSQGGWNTEAFF
TRBD2	TRBV13	TRBJ2-2	.	TGTGCCAGCAGCTTCTTTAGCGGGGCGAACACCGGGGAGCTGTTTTTT	CASSFFSGANTGELFF
.	TRBV6-1	TRBJ2-7	few	TGTGCCAGCGGTGGGCGTAGCTACAAGCAGTACTTC	CASGGRSYKQYF
.	TRBV29-1	TRBJ2-7	.	TGCAGCGTTGAAATTGGGGGAGGCGAGCAGTACTTC	CSVEIGGGEQYF
.	TRBV27	TRBJ2-1	few	TGTGCCAGCAGGAGAGACTACAATGAGCAGTTCTTC	CASRRDYNEQFF
.	TRBV5-6	TRBJ2-6	.	TGTGCCAGCAGCAGGGGACTCTCTGGGGCCAACGTCCTGACTTTC	CASSRGLSGANVLTF
.	TRBV9	TRBJ1-6	.	TGTGCCAGCAGCGTAAGGGCGGGGGAATCACCCCTCCACTTT	CASSVRAGESPLHF
.	TRBV30	TRBJ1-3	.	TGTGCCTGGAGTCCTGGCTTCGGGAACTCTGGAAACACCATATATTTT	CAWSPGFGNSGNTIYF
TRBD1	TRBV5-1	TRBJ1-1	.	TGCGCCAGCAGCTTCGGGACAGGGGCCTTGGGCACTGAAGCTTTCTTT	CASSFGTGALGTEAFF
.	TRBV12-5	TRBJ1-1	.	TGTGCTAGTGGTACAAGGGAGGTGGACACTGAAGCTTTCTTT	CASGTREVDTEAFF
.	TRBV25-1	TRBJ1-2	.	TGTGCCAGCTCTTCCGCCGGGAGGGCAGCCTATGGCTACACCTTC	CASSSAGRAAYGYTF
TRBD1	TRBV18	TRBJ2-1	.	TGTGCCAGCTCACCAGCGACAGGGGGGGAAGAGCAGTTCTTC	CASSPATGGEEQFF
.	TRBV27	TRBJ1-1	few	TGTGCCAGCAGTTTATCTTGGACAGCGGATGAAGCTTTCTTT	CASSLSWTADEAFF
TRBD1	TRBV7-2	TRBJ1-3	few	TGTGCCAGCAGCTTAGAAGGGGGCAATGGAAACACCATATATTTT	CASSLEGGNGNTIYF
TRBD1	TRBV10-3	TRBJ2-1	.	TGTGCCATCAGTGAGGCTCGGGACAGGGGGAACAATGAGCAGTTCTTC	CAISEARDRGNNEQFF
.	TRBV7-6	TRBJ2-1	few	TGTGCCAGCAGCGACAAACAGGGTGGCTACAATGAGCAGTTCTTC	CASSDKQGGYNEQFF
.	TRBV4-1	TRBJ2-1	.	TGCGCCAGCAGCCAAGCGGGCAATGAGCAGTTCTTC	CASSQAGNEQFF
TRBD1	TRBV7-8	TRBJ1-2	.	TGTGCCAGCACCGCTTTGGAAGGGGGCAGTGGCTACACCTTC	CASTALEGGSGYTF
TRBD1	TRBV18	TRBJ2-5	.	TGTGCCAGCTCACCCGGGACAGACAAGGAAGAGACCCAGTACTTC	CASSPGTDKEETQYF
.	TRBV19	TRBJ2-2	.	TGTGCCAGTAGTACGGGGGCGAACACCGGGGAGCTGTTTTTT	CASSTGANTGELFF
TRBD2	TRBV5-1	TRBJ2-7	once	TGCGCCAGCAGCTTGACTAGCGGGACTTCCTACGAGCAGTACTTC	CASSLTSGTSYEQYF
.	TRBV4-3	TRBJ1-6	.	TGCGCCAGCAGCCAAGATTGGGAGAGTAATTCACCCCTCCACTTT	CASSQDWESNSPLHF
TRBD1	TRBV5-4	TRBJ1-2	.	TGTGCCAGCAGCTTGGACCCGACGGCCGGGACAGGTGGCTACACCTTC	CASSLDPTAGTGGYTF
TRBD1	TRBV11-2	TRBJ1-1	once	TGTGCCAGCAGCTCTAGACAGGGGCTCCCTGAAGCTTTCTTT	CASSSRQGLPEAFF
TRBD1	TRBV2	TRBJ1-6	.	TGTGCCAGCACATCAGGGACAGGGGTTTCACCCCTCCACTTT	CASTSGTGVSPLHF
TRBD1	TRBV19	TRBJ1-3	.	TGTGCCAGTAGTATGGACAGGGGGTTAACCTCTGGAAACACCATATATTTT	CASSMDRGLTSGNTIYF
TRBD1	TRBV6-1	TRBJ2-7	.	TGTGCCAGCAGCCAGACAGGGGTCCGCGAGCAGTACTTC	CASSQTGVREQYF
.	TRBV15	TRBJ1-2	.	TGTGCCACCAGTCCGCAGAGCGTTCTTAACTATGGCTACACCTTC	CATSPQSVLNYGYTF
.	TRBV29-1	TRBJ1-2	once	TGCAGCGTTGGGGGGGACTATGGCTACACCTTC	CSVGGDYGYTF
.	TRBV5-1	TRBJ2-2	.	TGCGCCAGCAGCCCCACAGAAAACACCGGGGAGCTGTTTTTT	CASSPTENTGELFF
.	TRBV7-2	TRBJ1-2	.	TGTGCCAGCAGCTTAGCGCAGGGGCCCTATGGCTACACCTTC	CASSLAQGPYGYTF
.	TRBV11-2	TRBJ2-1	medium-sized	TGTGCCAGCAGCTTACCCCTCGGCAGGTACAATGAGCAGTTCTTC	CASSLPLGRYNEQFF
TRBD1	TRBV4-1	TRBJ1-5	few	TGCGCCAGCAGCCTGGGACAGGGGGCGGGTAGCAATCAGCCCCAGCATTTT	CASSLGQGAGSNQPQHF
.	TRBV5-1	TRBJ1-3	.	TGCGCCAGCAGCTTGCGGGGGGGTAGGACCAACTCTGGAAACACCATATATTTT	CASSLRGGRTNSGNTIYF
TRBD1	TRBV5-1	TRBJ2-7	.	TGCGCCAGCCATGGGGTAGGCGGACAGGACGTCAGCCACGAGCAGTACTTC	CASHGVGGQDVSHEQYF
TRBD1	TRBV29-1	TRBJ1-1	.	TGCAGCGCTATGACAGGGTACACTGAAGCTTTCTTT	CSAMTGYTEAFF
TRBD1	TRBV6-1	TRBJ1-1	.	TGTGCCAGCAGTGGTTCCGGGACAGCTGAAGCTTTCTTT	CASSGSGTAEAFF
.	TRBV4-1	TRBJ1-5	.	TGCGCCAGCAGCCAGGGGAGTAGGGGCAATCAGCCCCAGCATTTT	CASSQGSRGNQPQHF
.	TRBV18	TRBJ2-6	.	TGTGCCAGTAGCGTCAGGGGCAGCTCTGGGGCCAACGTCCTGACTTTC	CASSVRGSSGANVLTF
TRBD1	TRBV5-1	TRBJ1-3	.	TGCGCCAGCAGCCTGGGGACAGGGATTCCAAACACCATATATTTT	CASSLGTGIPNTIYF
.	TRBV5-8	TRBJ1-6	.	TGTGCCAGCAGCTTGGGACAGCCTAATTCACCCCTCCACTTT	CASSLGQPNSPLHF
TRBD1	TRBV19	TRBJ1-1	few	TGTGCCAGTATGGGGCAGGGGGCCGGGGACACTGAAGCTTTCTTT	CASMGQGAGDTEAFF
.	TRBV28	TRBJ2-3	.	TGTGCCAGCAGTTTACAAGATACGCAGTATTTT	CASSLQDTQYF
.	TRBV2	TRBJ1-1	.	TGTGCCAGCAGCCCAGACACCCAGACTGAAGCTTTCTTT	CASSPDTQTEAFF
.	TRBV7-9	TRBJ1-4	.	TGTGCCAGCAGCTTAGTCGCAGGGAACGAAAAACTGTTTTTT	CASSLVAGNEKLFF
.	TRBV30	TRBJ1-3	.	TGTGCCTGGGCGGGGACCTCTGGAAACACCATATATTTT	CAWAGTSGNTIYF
.	TRBV9	TRBJ1-1	.	TGTGCCAGCGGCGCAAGCTCAGGTTTCTACACTGAAGCTTTCTTT	CASGASSGFYTEAFF